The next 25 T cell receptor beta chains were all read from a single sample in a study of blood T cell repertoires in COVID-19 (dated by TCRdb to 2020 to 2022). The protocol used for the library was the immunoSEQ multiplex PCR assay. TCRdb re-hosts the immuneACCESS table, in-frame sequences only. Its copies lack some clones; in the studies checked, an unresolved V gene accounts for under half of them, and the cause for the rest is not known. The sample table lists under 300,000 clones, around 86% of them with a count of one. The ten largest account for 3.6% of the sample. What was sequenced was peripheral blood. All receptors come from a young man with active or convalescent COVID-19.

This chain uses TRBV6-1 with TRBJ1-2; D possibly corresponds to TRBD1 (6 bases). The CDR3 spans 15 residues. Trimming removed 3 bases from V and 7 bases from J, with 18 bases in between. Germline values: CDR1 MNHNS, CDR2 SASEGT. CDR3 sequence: CASSEELGGAGGYTF. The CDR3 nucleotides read TGTGCCAGCAGTGAGGAACTTGGGGGCGCGGGTGGCTACACCTTC.

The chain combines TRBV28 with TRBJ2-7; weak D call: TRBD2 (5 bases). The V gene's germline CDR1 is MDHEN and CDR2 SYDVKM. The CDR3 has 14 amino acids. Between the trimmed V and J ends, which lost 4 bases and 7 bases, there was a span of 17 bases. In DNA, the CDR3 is TGTGCCAGCAGTTGGGCGGTGGAAGGACTGGAGCAGTACTTC. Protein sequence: CASSWAVEGLEQYF.

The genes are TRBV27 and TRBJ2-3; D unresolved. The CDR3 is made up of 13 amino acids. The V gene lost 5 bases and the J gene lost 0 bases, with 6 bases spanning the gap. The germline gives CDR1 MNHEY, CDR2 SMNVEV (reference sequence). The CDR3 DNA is TGTGCCAGCAGTCCTTTCAGCACAGATACGCAGTATTTT. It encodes CASSPFSTDTQYF.

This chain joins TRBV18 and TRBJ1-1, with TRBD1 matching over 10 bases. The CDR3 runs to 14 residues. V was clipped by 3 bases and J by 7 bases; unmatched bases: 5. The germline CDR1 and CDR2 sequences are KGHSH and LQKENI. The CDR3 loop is CASSPTGGEGEAFF. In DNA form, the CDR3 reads TGTGCCAGCTCACCGACAGGGGGCGAAGGTGAAGCTTTCTTT.

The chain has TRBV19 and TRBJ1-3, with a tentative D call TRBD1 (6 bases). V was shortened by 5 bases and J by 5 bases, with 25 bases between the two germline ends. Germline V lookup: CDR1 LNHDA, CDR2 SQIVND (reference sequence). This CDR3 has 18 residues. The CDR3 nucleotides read TGTGCCAGTAGTGGGAAACTGCAGGGGATTGGACTGCGAAACACCATATATTTT. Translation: CASSGKLQGIGLRNTIYF. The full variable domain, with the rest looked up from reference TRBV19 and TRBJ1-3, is DGGITQSPKYLFRKEGQNVTLSCEQNLNHDAMYWYRQDPGQGLRLIYYSQIVNDFQKGDIAEGYSVSREKKESFPLTVTSAQKNPTAFYLCASSGKLQGIGLRNTIYFGEGSWLTVV.

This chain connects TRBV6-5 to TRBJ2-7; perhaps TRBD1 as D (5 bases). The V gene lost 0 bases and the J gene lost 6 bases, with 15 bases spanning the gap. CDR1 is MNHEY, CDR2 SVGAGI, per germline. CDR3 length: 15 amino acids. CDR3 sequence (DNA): TGTGCCAGCAGTTACTCGAGTGCAGGGCTCTCCGAGCAGTACTTC. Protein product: CASSYSSAGLSEQYF.

The CDR3 DNA reads TGTGCCAGCAGCAAGGGACAGCATACCGGGGAGCTGTTTTTT. Protein sequence: CASSKGQHTGELFF. The J gene is TRBJ2-2, the V gene TRBV7-3; 7 nucleotides agree with TRBD1. The CDR3 extends over 14 amino acids. J gave up 5 bases and V 5 bases, and 5 bases lay outside the gene matches. The germline CDR1 and CDR2 sequences are SGHTA and FQGTGA. Together with reference TRBV7-3 and TRBJ2-2, the CDR3 gives the full variable domain: GAGVSQTPSNKVTEKGKYVELRCDPISGHTALYWYRQSLGQGPEFLIYFQGTGAADDSGLPNDRFFAVRPEGSVSTLKIQRTERGDSAVYLCASSKGQHTGELFFGEGSRLTVL.

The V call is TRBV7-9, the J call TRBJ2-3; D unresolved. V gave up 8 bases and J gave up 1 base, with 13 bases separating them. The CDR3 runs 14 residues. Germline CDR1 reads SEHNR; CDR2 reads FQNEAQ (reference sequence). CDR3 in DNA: TGTGCCAGCCCCGGTTTGGTCCGCACAGATACGCAGTATTTT. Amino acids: CASPGLVRTDTQYF. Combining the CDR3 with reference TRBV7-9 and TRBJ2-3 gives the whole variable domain DTGVSQNPRHKITKRGQNVTFRCDPISEHNRLYWYRQTLGQGPEFLTYFQNEAQLEKSRLLSDRFSAERPKGSFSTLEIQRTEQGDSAMYLCASPGLVRTDTQYFGPGTRLTVL.

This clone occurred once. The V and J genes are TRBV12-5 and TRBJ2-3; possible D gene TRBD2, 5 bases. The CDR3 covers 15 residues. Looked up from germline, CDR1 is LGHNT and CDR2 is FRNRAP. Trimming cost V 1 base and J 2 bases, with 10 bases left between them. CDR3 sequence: CASGLARGLTDTQYF. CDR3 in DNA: TGTGCTAGTGGTTTGGCGCGCGGACTCACAGATACGCAGTATTTT.

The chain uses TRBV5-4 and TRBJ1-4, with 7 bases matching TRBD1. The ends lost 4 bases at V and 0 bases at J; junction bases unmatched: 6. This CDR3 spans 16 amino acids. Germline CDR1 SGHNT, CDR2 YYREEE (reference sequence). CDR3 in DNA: TGTGCCAGCAGCCAAGGGACAGTAGCAACTAATGAAAAACTGTTTTTT. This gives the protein CASSQGTVATNEKLFF. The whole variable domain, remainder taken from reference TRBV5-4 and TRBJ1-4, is ETGVTQSPTHLIKTRGQQVTLRCSSQSGHNTVSWYQQALGQGPQFIFQYYREEENGRGNFPPRFSGLQFPNYSSELNVNALELDDSALYLCASSQGTVATNEKLFFGSGTQLSVL.

This CDR3 reads CASSPAGGAVADTQYF. For the CDR3, the DNA is TGTGCCAGTAGCCCAGCCGGGGGGGCGGTGGCAGATACGCAGTATTTT. The V gene is TRBV19, the J gene TRBJ2-3; 8 nucleotides match TRBD2. The V and J ends lost 6 bases and 4 bases, in that order; junction bases with no gene match: 12. The CDR3 extends over 16 amino acids. Germline CDR1 reads LNHDA; CDR2 reads SQIVND (reference sequence).

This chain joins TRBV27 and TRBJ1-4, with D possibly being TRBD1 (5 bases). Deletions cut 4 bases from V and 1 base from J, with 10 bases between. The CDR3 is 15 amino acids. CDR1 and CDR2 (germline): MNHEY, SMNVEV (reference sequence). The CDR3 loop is CASSYQGGTNEKLFF. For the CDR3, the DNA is TGTGCCAGCAGTTACCAGGGAGGAACTAATGAAAAACTGTTTTTT.

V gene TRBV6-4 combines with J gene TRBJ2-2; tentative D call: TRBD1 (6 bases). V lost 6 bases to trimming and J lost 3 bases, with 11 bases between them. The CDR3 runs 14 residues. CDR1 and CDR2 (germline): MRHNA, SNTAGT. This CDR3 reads CASRVTGHTGELFF. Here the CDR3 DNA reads TGTGCCAGCAGGGTTACAGGGCACACCGGGGAGCTGTTTTTT.

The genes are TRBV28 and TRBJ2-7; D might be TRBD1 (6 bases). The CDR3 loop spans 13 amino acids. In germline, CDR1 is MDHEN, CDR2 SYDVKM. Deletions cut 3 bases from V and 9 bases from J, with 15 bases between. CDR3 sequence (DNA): TGTGCCAGCAGTTTTGGACAGCACAGTGGGCAGTACTTC. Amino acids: CASSFGQHSGQYF.

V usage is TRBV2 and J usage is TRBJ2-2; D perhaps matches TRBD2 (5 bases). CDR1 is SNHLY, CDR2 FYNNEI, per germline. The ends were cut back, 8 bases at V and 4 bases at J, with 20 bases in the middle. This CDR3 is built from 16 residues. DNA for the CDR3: TGTGCCAGCGCTCGGACTCCCCCGCCCCCCACCGGGGAGCTGTTTTTT. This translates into CASARTPPPPTGELFF.

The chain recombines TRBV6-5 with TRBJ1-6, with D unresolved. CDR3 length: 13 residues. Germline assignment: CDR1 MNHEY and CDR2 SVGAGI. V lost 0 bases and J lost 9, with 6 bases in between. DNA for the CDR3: TGTGCCAGCAGTTACTCTTCTTCTTCACCCCTCCACTTT. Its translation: CASSYSSSSPLHF.

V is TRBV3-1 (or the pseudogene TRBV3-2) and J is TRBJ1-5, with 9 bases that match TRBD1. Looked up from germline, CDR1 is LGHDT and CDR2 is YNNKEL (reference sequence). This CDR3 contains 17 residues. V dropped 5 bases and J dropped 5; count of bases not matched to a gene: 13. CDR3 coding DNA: TGTGCCAGCAGCGGGACAGGGAGCCTCCGAGGTGATCAGCCCCAGCATTTT. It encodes CASSGTGSLRGDQPQHF.

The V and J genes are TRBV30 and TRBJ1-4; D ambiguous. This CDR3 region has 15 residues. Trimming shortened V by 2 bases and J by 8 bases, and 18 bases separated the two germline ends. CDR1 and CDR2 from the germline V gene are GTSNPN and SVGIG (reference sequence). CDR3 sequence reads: CAWSFRLSNSEKLFF. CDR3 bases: TGTGCCTGGAGTTTCCGCCTCTCCAACTCGGAAAAACTGTTTTTT.

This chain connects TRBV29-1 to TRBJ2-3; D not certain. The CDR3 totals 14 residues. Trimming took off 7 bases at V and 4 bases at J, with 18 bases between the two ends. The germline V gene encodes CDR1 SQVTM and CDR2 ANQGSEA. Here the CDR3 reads CSARRQLTPDTQYF. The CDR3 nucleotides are TGCAGCGCAAGACGACAACTTACCCCAGATACGCAGTATTTT.

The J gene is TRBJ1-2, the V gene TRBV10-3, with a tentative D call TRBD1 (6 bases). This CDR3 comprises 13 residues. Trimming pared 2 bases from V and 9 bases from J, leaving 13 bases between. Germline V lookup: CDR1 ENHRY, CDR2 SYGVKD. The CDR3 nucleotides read TGTGCCATCAGTGAGGAGGCAGGGGATCGCTACACCTTC. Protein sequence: CAISEEAGDRYTF.

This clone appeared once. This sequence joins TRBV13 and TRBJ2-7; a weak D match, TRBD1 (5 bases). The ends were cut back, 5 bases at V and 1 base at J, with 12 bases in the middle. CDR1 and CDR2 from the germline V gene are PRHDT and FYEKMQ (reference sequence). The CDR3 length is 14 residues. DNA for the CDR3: TGTGCCAGCAGCACGAGACAGCCTTCCTACGAGCAGTACTTC. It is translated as CASSTRQPSYEQYF.

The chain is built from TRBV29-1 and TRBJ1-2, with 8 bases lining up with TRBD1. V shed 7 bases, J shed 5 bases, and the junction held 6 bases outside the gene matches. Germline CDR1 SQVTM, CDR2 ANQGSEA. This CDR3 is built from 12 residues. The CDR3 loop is CSAAGGAYGYTF. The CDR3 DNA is TGCAGCGCCGCAGGGGGCGCGTATGGCTACACCTTC.

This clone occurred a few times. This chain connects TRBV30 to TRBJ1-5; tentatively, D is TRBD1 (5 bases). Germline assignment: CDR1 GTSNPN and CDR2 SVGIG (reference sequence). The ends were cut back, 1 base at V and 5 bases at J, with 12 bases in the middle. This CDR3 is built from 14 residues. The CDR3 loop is CAWSAGGWDQPQHF. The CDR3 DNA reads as TGTGCCTGGAGTGCGGGGGGGTGGGATCAGCCCCAGCATTTT.

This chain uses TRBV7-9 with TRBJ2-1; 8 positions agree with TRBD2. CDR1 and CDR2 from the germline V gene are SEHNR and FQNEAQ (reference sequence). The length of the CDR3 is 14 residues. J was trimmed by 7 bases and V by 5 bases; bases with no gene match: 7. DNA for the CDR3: TGTGCCAGCAGCCCTGGACTAGCAACAAATGAGCAGTTCTTC. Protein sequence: CASSPGLATNEQFF. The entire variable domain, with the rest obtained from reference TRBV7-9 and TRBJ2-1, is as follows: DTGVSQNPRHKITKRGQNVTFRCDPISEHNRLYWYRQTLGQGPEFLTYFQNEAQLEKSRLLSDRFSAERPKGSFSTLEIQRTEQGDSAMYLCASSPGLATNEQFFGPGTRLTVL.

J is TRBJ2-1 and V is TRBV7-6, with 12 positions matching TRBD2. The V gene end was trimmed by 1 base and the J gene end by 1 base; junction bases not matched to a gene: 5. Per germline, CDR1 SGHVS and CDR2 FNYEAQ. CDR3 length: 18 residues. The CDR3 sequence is CASSLGTSGVVSYNEQFF. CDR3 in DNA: TGTGCCAGCAGCTTAGGGACTAGCGGGGTGGTATCCTACAATGAGCAGTTCTTC.